This T cell receptor (beta chain) is from a study of shared clonotypes between healthy human individuals. On the study more broadly: The study drew on a couple of women and a few men aged 18 to 49 as donors.

This CDR3 spans 13 amino acids. Trimming pared 3 bases from V and 4 bases from J, leaving 11 bases between. CDR1 is SGHNT, CDR2 YYREEE, per germline (reference sequence). The data were produced by immunoSEQ multiplex PCR, yet TCRdb's version contains in-frame clones alone and is incomplete. The sample carries more than 2,000,000 clones, more than 80% recorded once. The receptor comes from a man between 18 and 29 years old in good health. Some clones in this sample may be carry-over from other donors' samples. This chain connects TRBV5-4 to TRBJ2-7; tentatively, D is TRBD1 (5 bases). The sequenced sample was naive CD4+ T cells from PBMCs. Sample subset: CD45RA+ positively selected. The CDR3 DNA is TGTGCCAGCAGCTCCCGGACACAATACGAGCAGTACTTC. Encoded protein: CASSSRTQYEQYF.